This T cell receptor beta chain was observed in a study of T-cell memory formation after mild COVID-19. Germline V gene lookup returns CDR1 SEHNR and CDR2 FQNEAQ (reference sequence). J lost 8 bases, V lost 2 bases, and 11 bases had no gene match. The CDR3 loop spans 15 amino acids. TCRdb reanalysed the 5' RACE reads using MiXCR and keeps one entry per CDR3 protein. The table records hundreds of thousands of distinct CDR3 sequences, about 22% of them present only once. The sequencing input was PBMCs or a T cell subset sorted from them (not recorded which). The sequence derives from an adult woman who had mild COVID-19 (a few samples of this study predate the infection). Cell type and time point are not known. V and J are TRBV7-9 and TRBJ1-2; 7 bases line up with TRBD1. In nucleotides, the CDR3 is TGTGCCAGCAGCTTAACCACCGGGACAGTCAACGGCTACACCTTC. Encoded protein: CASSLTTGTVNGYTF.